The 26 T cell receptor beta chains below come from one sample, sequenced in a study of chemoradiotherapy in HPV16-positive cancers. Method: immunoSEQ multiplex PCR; TCRdb's copy keeps in-frame clones and lacks some. The table has about 5,400 clones, about 82% seen once. This material was acquired from a patient who underwent chemoradiotherapy. The receptor source for this set is a human donor with HPV-associated anogenital cancer.

The V gene is TRBV7-3, the J gene TRBJ2-1; 12 positions match TRBD2. J was trimmed by 5 bases and V by 2 bases; bases with no gene match: 7. The germline CDR1 and CDR2 sequences are SGHTA and FQGTGA. The CDR3 has 17 amino acids. DNA of the CDR3: TGTGCCAGCAGCTTACAAGGGACTAGCGGGCGAAACAATGAGCAGTTCTTC. Translation gives CASSLQGTSGRNNEQFF.

V and J are TRBV7-3 and TRBJ2-3; D remains ambiguous. Germline CDR1 and CDR2: SGHTA and FQGTGA. The V end lost 3 bases, the J end lost 4 bases, and 8 bases lay between the germline ends. The CDR3 length is 13 residues. Here the CDR3 DNA reads TGTGCCAGCAGCTTCTCCTTATCAGATACGCAGTATTTT. As protein: CASSFSLSDTQYF.

The chain employs TRBV2 and TRBJ1-4; TRBD1 matches 7 bases. The CDR3 runs to 15 residues. Looked up from germline, CDR1 is SNHLY and CDR2 is FYNNEI. V shed 5 bases, J shed 4 bases, and the junction held 7 bases outside the gene matches. This CDR3 reads CASSSTGAINEKLFF. The CDR3 region has the DNA TGTGCCAGCAGTTCTACAGGGGCCATTAATGAAAAACTGTTTTTT.

V gene TRBV7-6 combines with J gene TRBJ1-1, with D tentatively TRBD1 (5 bases). Germline V lookup: CDR1 SGHVS, CDR2 FNYEAQ. V lost 0 bases and J lost 1, with 9 bases in between. The CDR3 is 15 amino acids. Written as DNA, the CDR3 is TGTGCCAGCAGCTTAGCTGGACACTCGAACACTGAAGCTTTCTTT. This encodes CASSLAGHSNTEAFF.

This clone has just one count. The chain combines TRBV5-4 with TRBJ1-4; TRBD1 aligns across 8 bases. The germline CDR1 and CDR2 sequences are SGHNT and YYREEE (reference sequence). This CDR3 has 15 amino acids. The V gene end was trimmed by 4 bases and the J gene end by 6 bases; junction bases not matched to a gene: 8. The CDR3 nucleotides read TGTGCCAGCAGCAAAAGGACAGGGCAGGATGAAAAACTGTTTTTT. As protein: CASSKRTGQDEKLFF.

The rearrangement uses TRBV11-3 and TRBJ1-1, with D hard to call. The CDR3 consists of 14 residues. Per germline, CDR1 SGHNT and CDR2 YENEEA. Between the trimmed V and J ends, which lost 5 bases and 1 base, there was a span of 11 bases. The CDR3 loop reads CASSERPGNTEAFF. In DNA, the CDR3 is TGTGCCAGCAGCGAACGGCCGGGGAACACTGAAGCTTTCTTT. The full variable domain, with the rest looked up from reference TRBV11-3 and TRBJ1-1, is EAGVVQSPRYKIIEKKQPVAFWCNPISGHNTLYWYLQNLGQGPELLIRYENEEAVDDSQLPKDRFSAERLKGVDSTLKIQPAELGDSAVYLCASSERPGNTEAFFGQGTRLTVV.

This clone was recorded once. The V call is TRBV19, the J call TRBJ2-1; 11 bases line up with TRBD2. V lost 6 bases and J lost 6; bases outside the gene matches: 7. Germline V lookup: CDR1 LNHDA, CDR2 SQIVND (reference sequence). The CDR3 has 15 amino acids. The CDR3 spells CASSLLAGGFNEQFF. The DNA of the CDR3 is TGTGCCAGTAGCCTTCTAGCGGGAGGTTTCAATGAGCAGTTCTTC.

The chain combines TRBV7-8 with TRBJ2-5; TRBD2 matches 8 bases. V trimming: 5 bases; J trimming: 5 bases; junction bases outside the gene matches: 13. CDR1 SGHVS and CDR2 FQNEAQ come from the germline V gene. The CDR3 totals 16 residues. The CDR3 spells CASSDRGGTWGETQYF. The CDR3 DNA reads TGTGCCAGCAGCGACCGCGGGGGGACGTGGGGGGAGACCCAGTACTTC.

This sequence joins TRBV5-8 and TRBJ2-3; D remains unclear. This CDR3 comprises 12 residues. V lost 5 bases and J lost 2, with 6 bases in between. Germline V gives CDR1 SGHTS, CDR2 YDEGEE. The chain's CDR3 is CASRLATDTQYF. As DNA, the CDR3 is TGTGCCAGCAGGCTCGCCACAGATACGCAGTATTTT.

The chain is built from TRBV7-8 and TRBJ1-2; TRBD1 matches at 8 bases. V was clipped by 5 bases and J by 2 bases; unmatched bases: 7. Germline CDR1 and CDR2: SGHVS and FQNEAQ. CDR3 length: 15 residues. The CDR3 loop is CASSTRTGINYGYTF. The CDR3 DNA reads as TGTGCCAGCAGCACCCGGACAGGGATCAACTATGGCTACACCTTC.

V and J are TRBV11-2 and TRBJ2-5, with D tentatively TRBD2 (6 bases). The CDR3 consists of 15 residues. Trimming removed 4 bases at V and 7 bases at J, with 19 bases between. Germline values: CDR1 SGHAT, CDR2 FQNNGV. The DNA of the CDR3 is TGTGCCAGCAGCTCCCCGGGGGTAGCGCCTCGGACCCAGTACTTC. Its translation: CASSSPGVAPRTQYF.

The gene calls are TRBV7-2 and TRBJ1-2; D uncertain. This CDR3 contains 14 residues. The germline gives CDR1 SGHTA, CDR2 FQGNSA. Trimming stripped 7 bases from V and 1 base from J, with 13 bases between. The CDR3 sequence is CASTRDLGNYGYTF. The CDR3 DNA reads TGTGCCAGCACCCGAGATCTGGGTAACTATGGCTACACCTTC.

This rearrangement joins TRBV7-2 to TRBJ2-3; unclear D gene. The germline V and J ends were trimmed by 2 bases and 0 bases, with 9 bases remaining between them. Germline V gives CDR1 SGHTA, CDR2 FQGNSA. The CDR3 contains 15 residues. The CDR3 DNA follows: TGTGCCAGCAGCTTATTTACGGTCAGCACAGATACGCAGTATTTT. Its protein product is CASSLFTVSTDTQYF.

J is TRBJ2-7 and V is TRBV5-4; tentatively, D is TRBD1 or TRBD2 (6 bases each). The CDR3 has 16 residues. Germline lookup yields CDR1 SGHNT and CDR2 YYREEE (reference sequence). V was cut by 0 bases and J by 3 bases, with 16 bases left in between. The CDR3: CASSLGGAAVGYEQYF. CDR3 DNA sequence: TGTGCCAGCAGCTTGGGGGGGGCGGCCGTGGGCTACGAGCAGTACTTC.

The chain couples TRBV7-2 to TRBJ1-1; TRBD1 agrees at 8 bases. CDR3 length equals 14 residues. The V segment lost 4 bases and the J segment 4 bases; nucleotides outside the gene matches: 5. Per the germline V gene, CDR1 is SGHTA and CDR2 is FQGNSA. The CDR3 spells CASSSRQGITEAFF. CDR3 sequence (DNA): TGTGCCAGCAGCTCCCGACAGGGGATCACTGAAGCTTTCTTT.

CDR3 loop: CASSLGTRTTQYF. The DNA for the CDR3 is TGTGCCAGCAGCTTGGGGACTAGAACGACCCAGTACTTC. The J gene is TRBJ2-5, the V gene TRBV5-4; TRBD2 matches at 7 bases. V was pared by 0 bases and J by 7 bases, with 3 bases of the junction left unmatched. Germline CDR1 is SGHNT and CDR2 is YYREEE (reference sequence). This CDR3 region has 13 residues. The whole variable domain, filled in from reference TRBV5-4 and TRBJ2-5, reads ETGVTQSPTHLIKTRGQQVTLRCSSQSGHNTVSWYQQALGQGPQFIFQYYREEENGRGNFPPRFSGLQFPNYSSELNVNALELDDSALYLCASSLGTRTTQYFGPGTRLLVL.

This clone was observed a few times. This chain connects TRBV13 to TRBJ1-5, with 7 bases identical to TRBD1. V trimming: 1 base; J trimming: 4 bases; junction bases outside the gene matches: 1. Germline CDR1 is PRHDT and CDR2 is FYEKMQ (reference sequence). The CDR3 is made up of 14 amino acids. The DNA of the CDR3 is TGTGCCAGCAGCTTAGCAGGGGGGAATCAGCCCCAGCATTTT. Translating it yields CASSLAGGNQPQHF.

The gene calls are TRBV19 and TRBJ1-5, with TRBD1 matching over 8 bases. From germline, CDR1 is LNHDA and CDR2 SQIVND (reference sequence). The junction had 10 bases not matched to a gene; V was cut back by 5 bases and J by 7 bases. The length of the CDR3 is 15 residues. CDR3 residues: CASSPRQGNEQPQHF. For the CDR3, the DNA is TGTGCCAGTAGTCCCCGACAGGGGAACGAGCAGCCCCAGCATTTT.

This clone was seen just once. The chain recombines TRBV16 with TRBJ1-6; a possible D gene is TRBD1 (6 bases). CDR1 KGHSY and CDR2 FQNENV come from the germline V gene. The CDR3 is made up of 18 amino acids. The V end lost 1 base, the J end lost 0 bases, and 13 bases lay between the germline ends. The CDR3 protein is CASSQWGPENSYNSPLHF. DNA of the CDR3: TGTGCCAGCAGCCAATGGGGGCCGGAAAACTCCTATAATTCACCCCTCCACTTT.

The V call is TRBV11-3, the J call TRBJ1-2; no firm D call. The CDR3 runs to 14 residues. Deletions cut 4 bases from V and 2 bases from J, with 11 bases between. Germline CDR1 is SGHNT and CDR2 is YENEEA. The CDR3 coding sequence is TGTGCCAGCAGCTCCAGGCCGAGAAACTATGGCTACACCTTC. Translating gives CASSSRPRNYGYTF.

J is TRBJ1-2 and V is TRBV11-2; 10 bases fit TRBD1. Looked up from germline, CDR1 is SGHAT and CDR2 is FQNNGV. The CDR3 consists of 14 residues. The J segment lost 4 bases and the V segment lost 5 bases, leaving 4 bases of the junction unmatched. In DNA, the CDR3 is TGTGCCAGCAGCCCGACAGGGGGCGGCTATGGCTACACCTTC. Translating it yields CASSPTGGGYGYTF. The entire variable domain, with the rest obtained from reference TRBV11-2 and TRBJ1-2, is as follows: EAGVAQSPRYKIIEKRQSVAFWCNPISGHATLYWYQQILGQGPKLLIQFQNNGVVDDSQLPKDRFSAERLKGVDSTLKIQPAKLEDSAVYLCASSPTGGGYGYTFGSGTRLTVV.

A few counts support this clone. The rearrangement links TRBV6-1 to TRBJ1-5; D is ambiguous. Germline V gives CDR1 MNHNS, CDR2 SASEGT. The CDR3 covers 13 residues. Trimming shortened V by 5 bases and J by 1 base, and 6 bases separated the two germline ends. CDR3 in amino acids: CASSRESNQPQHF. CDR3 sequence (DNA): TGTGCCAGCAGTCGCGAAAGCAATCAGCCCCAGCATTTT.

The CDR3 bases are TGCGCCAGCAGCTCAAGACTAGCTCGGACCGGGGAGCTGTTTTTT. Translated, it gives CASSSRLARTGELFF. The rearrangement uses TRBV5-1 and TRBJ2-2, with 7 bases aligning to TRBD2. Germline-derived CDR1 and CDR2 are SGHRS and YFSETQ. V lost 3 bases and J lost 5; bases outside the gene matches: 7. The CDR3 extends over 15 amino acids.

This chain connects TRBV7-2 to TRBJ1-1, with unresolved D. The CDR3 extends over 16 amino acids. Trimming shortened V by 7 bases and J by 1 base, and 19 bases separated the two germline ends. Germline lookup yields CDR1 SGHTA and CDR2 FQGNSA. The CDR3, as DNA: TGTGCCAGCAACGCCCGAGAGAAGGGAGGGAACACTGAAGCTTTCTTT. Its protein is CASNAREKGGNTEAFF. Together with reference TRBV7-2 and TRBJ1-1, the CDR3 gives the full variable domain: GAGVSQSPSNKVTEKGKDVELRCDPISGHTALYWYRQSLGQGLEFLIYFQGNSAPDKSGLPSDRFSAERTGGSVSTLTIQRTQQEDSAVYLCASNAREKGGNTEAFFGQGTRLTVV.

The gene calls are TRBV27 and TRBJ2-3; possibly TRBD1 for D (5 bases). This CDR3 has 13 residues. Germline V lookup: CDR1 MNHEY, CDR2 SMNVEV (reference sequence). The V gene lost 4 bases and the J gene lost 6 bases, with 11 bases spanning the gap. The CDR3 spells CASSSRSGDTQYF. In DNA, the CDR3 is TGTGCCAGCAGTTCCCGATCAGGGGATACGCAGTATTTT.

The chain employs TRBV5-4 and TRBJ2-1, with TRBD2 matching over 8 bases. The CDR3 sequence is 17 residues long. The V and J ends lost 4 bases and 0 bases, in that order; junction bases with no gene match: 9. CDR1 is SGHNT, CDR2 YYREEE, per germline (reference sequence). CDR3 DNA: TGTGCCAGCAGCCTACCGACTAGCGCGAGCTCCTACAATGAGCAGTTCTTC. It codes for CASSLPTSASSYNEQFF.